What follows describes a single T cell receptor (beta chain). Its cognate antigen is unknown. V lost 6 bases and J lost 5, with 19 bases in between. The CDR3 has 16 residues. Germline-derived CDR1 and CDR2 are SEHNR and FQNEAQ (reference sequence). The record originates from a study of blood T cells in healthy people across ages. Notes on the study in general: A strong correlation between TCR beta diversity and naive T cell percentage was seen. Both naive CD4+ cell counts and diversity were greater in long-lived donors than in aged donors.

With a J-beta primer mix and a sample-barcoded 5' primer, a second PCR ran roughly 6 to 11 cycles. TCRdb re-called the 5' RACE reads with MiXCR, one entry per CDR3 protein. Here the sample spans around 990,000 distinct CDR3 sequences, approximately 26% being singletons. These data were also reused for a study on T cells of mothers and their children. According to that study: Maternal samples each gave over 9.5 million TCR beta CDR3 reads, and child samples several million each. Slightly higher overlap, not significant, was seen in related mother-child pairs than in unrelated pairs.

Sequences were obtained from blood. The V gene is TRBV7-9, the J gene TRBJ1-4; D is possibly TRBD1 (5 bases). The clonotype comes from a girl aged 2 to 9 in good health. The CDR3 loop reads CASSSATGSENEKLFF. In nucleotides, the CDR3 is TGTGCCAGCAGTAGTGCAACAGGATCCGAAAATGAAAAACTGTTTTTT.